The sequence of this T cell receptor (beta chain) was determined in a study of OX40 agonist ivuxolimab in advanced cancers. V was shortened by 4 bases and J by 5 bases, with 23 bases between the two germline ends. Germline loops: CDR1 PRHDT, CDR2 FYEKMQ (reference sequence). The CDR3 runs 17 residues. Only in-frame clones appear in the TCRdb table, and some are missing; sequencing was by immunoSEQ multiplex PCR. The sample has 40,000 to 60,000 clones, about nine tenths seen once. The TCR sequence derives from an adult with an advanced solid tumor such as melanoma, head and neck, liver or kidney cancer. The sequenced sample was CD4+ or CD8+ T cells sorted from blood, obtained in a trial of the OX40 agonist ivuxolimab. The chain is built from TRBV13 and TRBJ2-5; unclear D gene. CDR3 amino acids: CASSSALIDSRRETQYF. The CDR3 DNA reads TGTGCCAGCAGCTCCGCCCTAATCGACTCAAGACGGGAGACCCAGTACTTC. Full variable domain (outside the CDR3, taken from reference TRBV13 and TRBJ2-5): AAGVIQSPRHLIKEKRETATLKCYPIPRHDTVYWYQQGPGQDPQFLISFYEKMQSDKGSIPDRFSAQQFSDYHSELNMSSLELGDSALYFCASSSALIDSRRETQYFGPGTRLLVL.